This TCR beta chain appears in the sequencing data of a study of cytomegalovirus exposure and HLA in healthy donors. A multiplex PCR was run with 60 Vbeta primers and 13 Jbeta primers. Generated by immunoSEQ multiplex PCR, the TCRdb table keeps only in-frame clones and is missing some. The data show 150,000 or so clones, about 80% seen once. Comment on this clone: The antigen is unknown.

Study-level results: Further analysis was carried out later, and it showed several of the most significant clusters appearing linked to common viral pathogens.

Trimming removed 5 bases at V and 4 bases at J, with 13 bases between. From germline, CDR1 is MNHEY and CDR2 SMNVEV (reference sequence). This CDR3 has 14 amino acids. Donors in the study were healthy people who gave bone marrow. Material for sequencing was PBMCs. This TCR came from a woman between 35 and 50 years old in good health and CMV-seronegative. This rearrangement joins TRBV27 to TRBJ2-3; D is unclear. The CDR3 bases are TGTGCCAGCAGTCTTAGTCCCGCCCCAGATACGCAGTATTTT. Protein product: CASSLSPAPDTQYF.